This entry is about one T cell receptor (beta chain). Method: immunoSEQ multiplex PCR; TCRdb's copy keeps in-frame clones and lacks some. Here the sample spans approximately 200,000 clones, 88% being singletons. V trimming: 5 bases; J trimming: 2 bases; junction bases outside the gene matches: 5. The CDR3 has 15 amino acids. Germline loops: CDR1 LNHNV, CDR2 YYDKDF (reference sequence). The data originate from a study of blood T cell repertoires in COVID-19. The chain carries TRBV15 and TRBJ2-3; 9 nucleotides line up with TRBD1. The clonotype was recovered from a woman aged 60 to 75 with acute or convalescent COVID-19. The sequencing input was peripheral blood. The CDR3 region has the DNA TGTGCCACCAGCCCGACAGGGGGGTTCACAGATACGCAGTATTTT. Protein sequence: CATSPTGGFTDTQYF.